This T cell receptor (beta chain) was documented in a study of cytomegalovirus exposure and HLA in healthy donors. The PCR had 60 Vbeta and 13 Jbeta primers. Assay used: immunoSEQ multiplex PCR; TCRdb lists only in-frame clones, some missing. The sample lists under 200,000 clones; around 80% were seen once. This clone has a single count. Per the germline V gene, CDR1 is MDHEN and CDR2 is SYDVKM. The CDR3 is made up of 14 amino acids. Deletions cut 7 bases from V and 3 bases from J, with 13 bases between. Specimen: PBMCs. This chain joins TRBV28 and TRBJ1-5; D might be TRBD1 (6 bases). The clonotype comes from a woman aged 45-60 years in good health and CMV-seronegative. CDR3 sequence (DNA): TGTGCCAGCACTATAGGGGGATTCAATCAGCCCCAGCATTTT. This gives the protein CASTIGGFNQPQHF.